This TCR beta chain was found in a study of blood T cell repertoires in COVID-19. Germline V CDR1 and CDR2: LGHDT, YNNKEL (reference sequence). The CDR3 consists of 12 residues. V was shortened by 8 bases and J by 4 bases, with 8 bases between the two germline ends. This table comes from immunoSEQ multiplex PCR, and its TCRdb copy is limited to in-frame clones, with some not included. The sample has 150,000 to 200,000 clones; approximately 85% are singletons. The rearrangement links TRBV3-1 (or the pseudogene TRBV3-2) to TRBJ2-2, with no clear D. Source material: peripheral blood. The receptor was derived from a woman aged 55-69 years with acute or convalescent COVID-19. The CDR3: CASGQPTGELFF. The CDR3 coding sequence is TGTGCCAGCGGGCAGCCCACCGGGGAGCTGTTTTTT.